This T cell receptor beta chain was found in a study of blood T cell repertoires in COVID-19 (TCRdb year 2020). General notes on the study: Samples covering the acute and convalescent phases of COVID-19 were provided by collaborators in the United States, Italy and Spain. The material from the prospective study consisted of cDNA or gDNA derived from T cells, B-cell-depleted T cells, or PBMCs. Deeply sampled blood TCRbeta repertoires from subjects exposed to, actively infected with, or recovered from COVID-19 were included in the dataset. The repertoires were made available in a free public database intended to serve as a resource for research on the immune response to SARS-CoV-2. Samples came from the ongoing ImmuneRACE study (first 160 participants) plus 1,254 subjects from 6 global collaborators. A de-identified subject ID, COVID-19 status, age in years and sex were almost always included in the sample metadata. Where HLA class I and class II types were available, the types were taken from metadata supplied by the sample provider, not from assay-based typing.

The immunoSEQ Assay, a bias-controlled multiplex PCR, was used to amplify TCRbeta CDR3 regions from genomic DNA. Per the authors' processing: The number of nucleated cells in each sample was estimated from the amplification of reference gene primers within the assay. Sequence reads were collapsed and filtered to measure the absolute abundance of every unique TCRbeta CDR3 rearrangement. Productive Simpson clonality was computed per sample as the square root of Simpson's diversity index over productive rearrangements. What TCRdb holds here is the immuneACCESS table cut down to in-frame rearrangements. Part of the clones is not present; checked against another copy, under half of the missing clones reflect an unresolved V gene, and the others are unexplained. D and trimming come from the DNA, and the V and J calls and clone size come from that table. In all, the sample holds around 45,000 clones, and around 79% of those were seen once. The ten most abundant clones make up approximately 30% of the sample.

A remark on this clone: What antigen it recognizes has not been identified. The record has no base qualities; no much larger clone is one base away.

Results and caveats for the whole study, not just this receptor: How much clinical and demographic metadata was included differed by source and by participant, and the metadata was provided uncurated.

The collaborating institutions used their own protocols to collect whole blood in K2EDTA tubes. For TCRbeta analysis, collaborators shipped samples as frozen whole blood, isolated PBMCs, or DNA extracted from either of those sample types. The receptor was isolated from a woman of 80 years or more with acute or convalescent COVID-19. The specimen sequenced was peripheral blood.

The DNA is TGTGCCAGCTCCCAAACATGGAACACTGAAGCTTTCTTT. Its translation is CASSQTWNTEAFF. This chain joins TRBV18 to TRBJ1-1; no D gene can be assigned with confidence. V and J lose 6 bases and 1 base, and a span of 9 bases separates them. Via the germline V gene, CDR1 is KGHSH and CDR2 LQKENI. Including cysteine and phenylalanine, the CDR3 has 13 amino acids. Only the CDR3 DNA is retained, 39 bases long and in frame from the first base.